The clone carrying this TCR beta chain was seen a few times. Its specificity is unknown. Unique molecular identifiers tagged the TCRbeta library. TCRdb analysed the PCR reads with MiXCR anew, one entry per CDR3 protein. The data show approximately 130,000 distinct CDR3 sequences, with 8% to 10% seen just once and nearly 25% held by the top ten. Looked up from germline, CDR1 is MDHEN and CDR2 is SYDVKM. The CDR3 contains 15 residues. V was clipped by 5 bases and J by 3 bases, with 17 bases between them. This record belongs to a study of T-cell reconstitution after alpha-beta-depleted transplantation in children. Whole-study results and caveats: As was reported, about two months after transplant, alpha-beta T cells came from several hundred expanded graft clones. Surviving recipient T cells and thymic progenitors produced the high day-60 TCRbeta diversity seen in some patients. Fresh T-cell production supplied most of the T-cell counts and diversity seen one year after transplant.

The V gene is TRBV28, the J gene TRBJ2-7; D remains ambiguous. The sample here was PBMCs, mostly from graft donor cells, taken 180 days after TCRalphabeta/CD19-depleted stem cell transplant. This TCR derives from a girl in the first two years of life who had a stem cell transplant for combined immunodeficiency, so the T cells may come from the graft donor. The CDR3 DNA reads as TGTGCCAGCAGTCTTCGGATTCGGGCCCTCTACGAGCAGTACTTC. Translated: CASSLRIRALYEQYF.